These 2 T cell receptor beta chains originate from one sample sequenced in a study of T cells in Graves' hyperthyroidism and ophthalmopathy. TCR beta CDR3 regions were amplified from RNA. Carried out on the TCR CDR3, a first-round RT-PCR used the HTBI primer set. TCRdb reanalysed the multiplex PCR reads using MiXCR and keeps one entry per CDR3 protein. The sample consists of some 690,000 distinct CDR3 sequences, 15% to 20% of them appearing once. Sequencing used blood. Source of these receptors: a man in his fifties with Graves' hyperthyroidism.

This clonotype occurred a few times. The gene calls are TRBV29-1 and TRBJ1-2; 11 bases align to TRBD1. V was pared by 4 bases and J by 6 bases, with 4 bases of the junction left unmatched. The germline gives CDR1 SQVTM, CDR2 ANQGSEA. The CDR3 has 13 residues. In DNA form, the CDR3 reads TGCAGCGTTGGTGGGACAGGGGGGAATGGCTACACCTTC. This encodes CSVGGTGGNGYTF.

The rearrangement links TRBV19 to TRBJ2-3; 10 positions agree with TRBD1. V dropped 3 bases and J dropped 3; count of bases not matched to a gene: 9. CDR1 and CDR2 (germline): LNHDA, SQIVND (reference sequence). The CDR3 extends over 17 amino acids. The DNA of the CDR3 is TGTGCCAGTAGTATCTTGACGACAGGGGGCATGACAGATACGCAGTATTTT. Translating it yields CASSILTTGGMTDTQYF.